Given below is one T cell receptor (beta chain) in context. Terminally differentiated effector memory CD45RA+ cells were left out of the naive CD8 fraction, which was CD45RO-negative and positively selected for CCR7. TCRdb's copy holds only in-frame clones and misses some; the assay was immunoSEQ multiplex PCR. The sample lists about 580,000 clones; about 98% were seen once. The data are from a study of shared clonotypes between healthy human individuals. Sample: naive CD8+ T cells sorted from blood. The clonotype comes from a man aged 25 to 45 in good health.

The CDR3 loop reads CASSLLIEQYF. The DNA for the CDR3 is TGTGCCAGCAGCTTACTGATCGAGCAGTACTTC. J is TRBJ2-7 and V is TRBV11-2; D gene ambiguous. From germline, CDR1 is SGHAT and CDR2 FQNNGV. The V and J ends lost 2 bases and 6 bases respectively, with 5 bases between them. The CDR3 spans 11 residues.